A selection of T cell receptor beta chains follows, all from one sample in a study of T cells in Graves' hyperthyroidism and ophthalmopathy. Each CDR3 protein gets one entry after TCRdb re-called the multiplex PCR reads with MiXCR. The sample includes some 500,000 distinct CDR3 sequences, about 16% seen only once; the top ten take approximately 32%. Sequenced material: blood. The receptors derive from a woman aged 30 to 39 with Graves' ophthalmopathy. Both conserved end residues are part of each CDR3.

v_call	cdr3_length	j_call	cdr3_aa
TRBV18	17	TRBJ2-2	CASSPINSAENTGELFF
TRBV28	14	TRBJ2-5	CASSYPGRQETQYF
TRBV4-1	14	TRBJ2-7	CASSQGDSSYEQYF
TRBV29-1	11	TRBJ2-2	CSVGSTGELFF
TRBV30	12	TRBJ2-5	CAWSVGEQTQYF
TRBV28	14	TRBJ2-7	CASSLLQGLAEQYF
TRBV28	14	TRBJ1-2	CASTLGQGNYGYTF
TRBV28	12	TRBJ1-1	CASSFEITEAFF
TRBV7-2	16	TRBJ2-7	CASSLQPSGSLYEQYF
TRBV20-1	13	TRBJ1-1	CSVSDRGNTEAFF
TRBV4-3	16	TRBJ1-2	CASSQDGRGSNYGYTF
TRBV20-1	14	TRBJ1-2	CSARLGQSNYGYTF
TRBV25-1	14	TRBJ1-4	CASSARQSNEKLFF
TRBV7-9	16	TRBJ2-1	CASSLKTTSSYNEQFF
TRBV2	14	TRBJ1-5	CASTTGEGNQPQHF
TRBV12-3/TRBV12-4	15	TRBJ2-3	CASSLAGIGTDTQYF
TRBV7-9	15	TRBJ1-1	CASSPDSFRNTEAFF
TRBV30	14	TRBJ2-4	CAWSAPGTNGIQYF
TRBV6-2/TRBV6-3	14	TRBJ2-1	CASSDDRGVDEQFF
TRBV20-1	13	TRBJ2-5	CSAWATAQGTQYF
TRBV6-2/TRBV6-3	14	TRBJ2-1	CASSFYVSYNEQFF
TRBV4-2	15	TRBJ2-1	CASKLLAGGGDEQFF
TRBV12-3/TRBV12-4	11	TRBJ2-7	CASRKNYEQYF
TRBV18	15	TRBJ2-7	CASSPPGLASYEQYF
TRBV7-9	12	TRBJ1-1	CASSKGVTEAFF
TRBV9	15	TRBJ1-1	CASSVGDAGNTEAFF
TRBV20-1	14	TRBJ2-5	CSAGGRDTQETQYF
TRBV14	11	TRBJ2-5	CASSRWETQYF